The 24 T cell receptor beta chains reported below all come from one sample, sequenced in a study of T-cell reconstitution after alpha-beta-depleted transplantation in children. Unique molecular identifiers were incorporated during preparation of the TCRbeta library. Each CDR3 protein is one row after TCRdb ran MiXCR on the PCR reads. The sample records 600,000 to 700,000 distinct CDR3 sequences, 16% being singletons. The source material was PBMCs from the stem cell graft donor, sampled from the stem cell graft. The receptors stem from a human donor who donated a stem cell graft to a child with acute myeloid leukemia.

To note about this clonotype: Since a much larger clone is just one base distant, this may be a read error. The V gene is TRBV20-1, the J gene TRBJ2-7; TRBD1 is a possible D gene (5 bases). With 2 bases removed from V and 4 bases from J, the gap between germline ends came to 12 bases. Germline values: CDR1 DFQATT, CDR2 SNEGSKA (reference sequence). This CDR3 spans 13 amino acids. This CDR3 reads CSARSVRDYEQYF. The CDR3 DNA sequence: TGCAGTGCTAGATCGGTCAGGGATTACGAGCAGTACTTC.

The chain is built from TRBV6-4 and TRBJ2-3; TRBD2 aligns across 13 bases. CDR3 length equals 15 residues. Germline V gene data show CDR1 as MRHNA and CDR2 as SNTAGT. After removal of 0 bases from V and 6 bases from J, the junction contained 0 bases not matched to a gene. CDR3 sequence reads: CASSDSTSGGDTQYF. CDR3 DNA: TGTGCCAGCAGTGACTCGACTAGCGGGGGGGATACGCAGTATTTT.

This clonotype turned up a few times. The chain recombines TRBV7-2 with TRBJ1-5; 7 nucleotides agree with TRBD1. The CDR3 is 13 amino acids. After removal of 4 bases from V and 7 bases from J, the junction contained 4 bases not matched to a gene. The germline V gene encodes CDR1 SGHTA and CDR2 FQGNSA. DNA of the CDR3: TGTGCCAGCAGCTCACAGGGGACCCAGCCCCAGCATTTT. Protein sequence: CASSSQGTQPQHF.

This chain uses TRBV20-1 with TRBJ2-1; perhaps TRBD2 as D (6 bases). The CDR3 covers 17 residues. Trimming shortened V by 3 bases and J by 0 bases, and 18 bases separated the two germline ends. Per germline, CDR1 DFQATT and CDR2 SNEGSKA (reference sequence). CDR3 sequence: CSASLRGGDHSYNEQFF. The CDR3 bases are TGCAGTGCTAGCCTAAGGGGCGGGGACCACTCCTACAATGAGCAGTTCTTC.

This chain joins TRBV6-2 or TRBV6-3 and TRBJ1-1, with 8 positions matching TRBD1. J lost 4 bases, V lost 7 bases, and 8 bases had no gene match. The CDR3 has 14 amino acids. Germline loops: CDR1 MNHEY, CDR2 SVGEGT. In nucleotides, the CDR3 is TGTGCCAGCATAGCCGCGGACAGGGCCACTGAAGCTTTCTTT. Protein: CASIAADRATEAFF.

This clonotype was seen many times. The chain carries TRBV9 and TRBJ2-1, with TRBD2 matching over 8 bases. With 0 bases clipped from V and 7 bases from J, the junction kept 3 bases outside the gene matches. Germline V gene data show CDR1 as SGDLS and CDR2 as YYNGEE. This CDR3 contains 14 residues. The CDR3 DNA reads TGTGCCAGCAGCGTAGGGGCGGGGGGAAATGAGCAGTTCTTC. Residues: CASSVGAGGNEQFF.

This clonotype was seen ten or more times. The rearrangement uses TRBV20-1 and TRBJ2-3; the match to TRBD1 covers 10 bases. Unmatched junction bases numbered 4, after V lost 2 bases and J lost 2 bases. This CDR3 has 15 amino acids. Per germline, CDR1 DFQATT and CDR2 SNEGSKA (reference sequence). The CDR3 DNA reads TGCAGTGCTAGATTGACAGGGGGCGTCACAGATACGCAGTATTTT. Amino acid sequence: CSARLTGGVTDTQYF.

This clonotype appeared many times. V is TRBV29-1 and J is TRBJ2-6; perhaps TRBD1 as D (6 bases). The germline V and J ends were trimmed by 6 bases and 2 bases, with 11 bases remaining between them. This CDR3 has 14 amino acids. Germline V gene sequence: CDR1 SQVTM, CDR2 ANQGSEA. CDR3 nucleotide sequence: TGCAGCGTAGCAGGGGTCGCTGGGGCCAACGTCCTGACTTTC. The encoded protein is CSVAGVAGANVLTF.

This rearrangement joins TRBV30 to TRBJ2-5; no reliable D call. V was shortened by 1 base and J by 9 bases, with 15 bases between the two germline ends. The CDR3 has 13 residues. Germline V lookup: CDR1 GTSNPN, CDR2 SVGIG (reference sequence). CDR3 amino acids: CAWSDGRFGPQYF. For the CDR3, the DNA is TGTGCCTGGAGTGATGGCAGGTTTGGGCCCCAGTACTTC.

This clonotype showed up just a few times. This rearrangement joins TRBV6-1 to TRBJ2-2; 9 positions match TRBD1. Trimming removed 6 bases from V and 1 base from J; junction bases left unmatched: 3. Germline V gene sequence: CDR1 MNHNS, CDR2 SASEGT. The CDR3 length is 15 residues. CDR3 DNA: TGTGCCAGCAGGGGACAGGGTGGGAACACCGGGGAGCTGTTTTTT. Translated, it gives CASRGQGGNTGELFF.

This clonotype showed up just a few times. The chain carries TRBV5-1 and TRBJ1-1, with D perhaps TRBD1 (6 bases). V was shortened by 2 bases and J by 3 bases, with 11 bases between the two germline ends. The germline gives CDR1 SGHRS, CDR2 YFSETQ. The CDR3 is 14 amino acids. In nucleotides, the CDR3 is TGCGCCAGCAGCTTCCGGGACACCGACACTGAAGCTTTCTTT. Amino acid sequence: CASSFRDTDTEAFF.

In this sample, this clonotype turned up a few times. The chain combines TRBV28 with TRBJ2-5, with TRBD2 as a possible D gene (6 bases). The CDR3 loop spans 15 amino acids. V shed 2 bases and J shed 2 bases, with 12 bases lying between them. The germline gives CDR1 MDHEN, CDR2 SYDVKM. This CDR3 reads CASSLPQGGQETQYF. The CDR3 nucleotides read TGTGCCAGCAGTTTACCCCAAGGAGGGCAAGAGACCCAGTACTTC. Complete variable domain (other parts from reference TRBV28 and TRBJ2-5): DVKVTQSSRYLVKRTGEKVFLECVQDMDHENMFWYRQDPGLGLRLIYFSYDVKMKEKGDIPEGYSVSREKKERFSLILESASTNQTSMYLCASSLPQGGQETQYFGPGTRLLVL.

On this clonotype: A read error may be the cause here, since a much bigger clone is one base away. The chain recombines TRBV20-1 with TRBJ2-7; 10 bases are shared with TRBD1. Germline lookup yields CDR1 DFQATT and CDR2 SNEGSKA (reference sequence). This CDR3 spans 14 amino acids. Trimming removed 3 bases from V and 3 bases from J; junction bases left unmatched: 5. CDR3 nucleotides: TGCAGTGCTAGGGGGACAGGGGTAATCTACGAGCAGTACTTC. It encodes CSARGTGVIYEQYF.

The CDR3 bases are TGCAGTGAGGTATCGCAGGTTGAAGCTTTCTTT. It translates to CSEVSQVEAFF. This sequence joins TRBV20-1 and TRBJ1-1; D not resolved. V was cut by 7 bases and J by 7 bases, with 13 bases left in between. CDR3 length: 11 residues. Germline values: CDR1 DFQATT, CDR2 SNEGSKA (reference sequence).

In nucleotides, the CDR3 is TGTGCCAGCAGCCATAGGGGGGGGCCCGGCAATGAGCAGTTCTTC. It is translated as CASSHRGGPGNEQFF. The chain joins TRBV4-2 to TRBJ2-1; the D gene is possibly TRBD2 (7 bases). The CDR3 is 15 amino acids. Trimming removed 3 bases at V and 6 bases at J, with 15 bases between. Looked up from germline, CDR1 is LGHNA and CDR2 is YNFKEQ.

This chain uses TRBV25-1 with TRBJ1-6; maybe TRBD1 (6 bases). From germline, CDR1 is MGHDK and CDR2 SYGVNS. The V and J ends lost 4 bases and 7 bases respectively, with 14 bases between them. The CDR3 has 15 amino acids. This chain's CDR3 is CASSAQGLGNSPLHF. The CDR3 nucleotides are TGTGCCAGCAGTGCCCAGGGGCTGGGGAATTCACCCCTCCACTTT.

This clonotype was recorded at least ten times. The chain employs TRBV9 and TRBJ1-1; D gene unclear. CDR1 and CDR2 from the germline V gene are SGDLS and YYNGEE. The V and J ends lost 0 bases and 1 base respectively, with 7 bases between them. The length of the CDR3 is 14 residues. The CDR3 is CASSVEGQNTEAFF. The CDR3 nucleotides read TGTGCCAGCAGCGTAGAGGGCCAGAACACTGAAGCTTTCTTT. Variable domain in full (rest from reference TRBV9 and TRBJ1-1): DSGVTQTPKHLITATGQRVTLRCSPRSGDLSVYWYQQSLDQGLQFLIQYYNGEERAKGNILERFSAQQFPDLHSELNLSSLELGDSALYFCASSVEGQNTEAFFGQGTRLTVV.

This chain joins TRBV12-3 or TRBV12-4 and TRBJ2-5; 8 bases line up with TRBD1. The CDR3 totals 16 residues. V lost 6 bases to trimming and J lost 2 bases; unmatched junction nucleotides: 11. Here the CDR3 DNA reads TGTGCCAGCAGCGGTGTGGACAGGGTGAAACAAGAGACCCAGTACTTC. This gives the protein CASSGVDRVKQETQYF.

This clonotype was picked up many times. V and J are TRBV12-3 or TRBV12-4 and TRBJ2-2; D gene unclear. V lost 6 bases, J lost 8 bases, and 10 bases lay in between. CDR3 length: 12 residues. CDR3 sequence: CASRAAQGELFF. The DNA for the CDR3 is TGTGCCAGCAGAGCTGCCCAGGGGGAGCTGTTTTTT.

The chain joins TRBV6-2 or TRBV6-3 to TRBJ1-5; no clear D. The CDR3 is made up of 11 amino acids. CDR1 and CDR2 from the germline V gene are MNHEY and SVGEGT. Trimming cost V 2 bases and J 15 bases, with 11 bases left between them. The CDR3 is CASSYLRGPHF. The CDR3, as DNA: TGTGCCAGCAGTTACCTCCGCGGCCCGCATTTT.

The rearrangement links TRBV7-2 to TRBJ2-4; D might be TRBD1 (6 bases). CDR1 is SGHTA, CDR2 FQGNSA, per germline. This CDR3 comprises 14 residues. V lost 0 bases and J lost 4, with 7 bases in between. CDR3 DNA sequence: TGTGCCAGCAGCTTAGCTAGGGGGAAAAACATTCAGTACTTC. It encodes CASSLARGKNIQYF.

The chain is built from TRBV20-1 and TRBJ1-5, with 10 nucleotides matching TRBD1. CDR1 and CDR2 (germline): DFQATT, SNEGSKA (reference sequence). The CDR3 has 16 residues. J was trimmed by 7 bases and V by 3 bases; bases with no gene match: 12. The CDR3, as DNA: TGCAGTGCTAGGCTGCCGGGACAGGGGTTTTGGCAGCCCCAGCATTTT. Protein: CSARLPGQGFWQPQHF.

V gene TRBV24-1 combines with J gene TRBJ1-1; D is unclear. V shed 9 bases and J shed 6 bases, with 19 bases lying between them. The V gene's germline CDR1 is KGHDR and CDR2 SFDVKD. The CDR3 totals 14 residues. CDR3 bases: TGTGCCACCGATAGCCGAAAATCTAACGCTGAAGCTTTCTTT. This translates into CATDSRKSNAEAFF.

This clonotype was picked up many times. V gene TRBV12-3 or TRBV12-4 combines with J gene TRBJ2-1, with no clear D. Trimming pared 2 bases from V and 3 bases from J, leaving 8 bases between. CDR3 length equals 14 residues. CDR3 sequence: CASSLMVYYNEQFF. In DNA, the CDR3 is TGTGCCAGCAGTTTAATGGTTTACTACAATGAGCAGTTCTTC.